Here is one T cell receptor (beta chain) with its context. What it recognizes is unknown. The entry originates in a study of monozygotic twins with cystic fibrosis. Study-wide background: Libraries were built from approximately 3 micrograms of fragmented DNA using around 14 PCR cycles.

This CDR3 has 14 residues. CDR1 is SGHRS, CDR2 YFSETQ, per germline. V lost 0 bases, J lost 7 bases, and 13 bases lay in between. Sequencing was performed with immunoSEQ multiplex PCR; in TCRdb, only in-frame clones are kept and a portion is missing. Of just over 35,000 clones in the sample, about nine tenths were seen once. Study conclusions and caveats: Co-twins had the most similar V usage for 13 of 16 pairs, J for 8. No link emerged between shared CDR3 counts and age, concordance or severity. Unrelated CF individuals shared fewer identical clonotypes than monozygotic CF twins.

This TCR came from a boy aged 2 to 10 with cystic fibrosis. This chain uses TRBV5-1 with TRBJ1-1; the D is unclear. Sequenced: blood. In DNA, the CDR3 is TGCGCCAGCAGCTTGGCTATCGATAAAAATGAAGCTTTCTTT. It codes for CASSLAIDKNEAFF.